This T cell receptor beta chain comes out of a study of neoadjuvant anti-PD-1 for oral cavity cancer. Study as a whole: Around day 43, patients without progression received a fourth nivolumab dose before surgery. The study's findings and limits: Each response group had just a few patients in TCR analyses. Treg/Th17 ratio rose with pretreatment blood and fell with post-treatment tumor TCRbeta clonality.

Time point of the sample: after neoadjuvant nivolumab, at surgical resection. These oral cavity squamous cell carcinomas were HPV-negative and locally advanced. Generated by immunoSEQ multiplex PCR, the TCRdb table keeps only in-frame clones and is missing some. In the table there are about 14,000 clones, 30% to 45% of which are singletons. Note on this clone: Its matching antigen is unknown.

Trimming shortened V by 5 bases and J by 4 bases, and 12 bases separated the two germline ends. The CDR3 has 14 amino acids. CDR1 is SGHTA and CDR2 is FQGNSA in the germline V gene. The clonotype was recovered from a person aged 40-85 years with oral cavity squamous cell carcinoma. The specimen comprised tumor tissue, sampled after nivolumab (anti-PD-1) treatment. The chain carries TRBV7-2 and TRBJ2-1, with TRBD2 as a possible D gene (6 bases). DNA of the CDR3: TGTGCCAGCAGCCCGCCCGGGGGTTACAATGAGCAGTTCTTC. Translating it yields CASSPPGGYNEQFF.